The 18 T cell receptor beta chains reported below all come from one sample, sequenced in a study of blood T cell repertoires in COVID-19. Produced via immunoSEQ multiplex PCR; TCRdb's table is partial and in-frame only. The sample lists about 200,000 clones; more than 70% were seen once. Source material: PBMCs or T cells enriched from blood (not recorded which). The source of these receptors is a middle-aged woman with acute COVID-19.

The rearrangement uses TRBV7-8 and TRBJ2-4; weak D call: TRBD2 (5 bases). The CDR3 is 14 amino acids. CDR1 SGHVS and CDR2 FQNEAQ come from the germline V gene. The ends were cut back, 3 bases at V and 0 bases at J, with 6 bases in the middle. CDR3: CASSFGLAKNIQYF. The CDR3 DNA is TGTGCCAGCAGCTTCGGACTAGCCAAAAACATTCAGTACTTC.

This clone was detected many times. The chain uses TRBV5-6 and TRBJ2-1, with 10 bases that match TRBD2. CDR3 length: 15 residues. Looked up from germline, CDR1 is SGHDT and CDR2 is YYEEEE. V was clipped by 2 bases and J by 9 bases; unmatched bases: 8. The CDR3 DNA follows: TGTGCCAGCAGCTTAGCGGGGGGGCTAACTACTGAGCAGTTCTTC. It translates to CASSLAGGLTTEQFF.

The genes are TRBV19 and TRBJ2-1, with TRBD2 identical over 7 bases. Germline CDR1 is LNHDA and CDR2 is SQIVND (reference sequence). CDR3 length: 14 residues. The J segment lost 4 bases and the V segment lost 4 bases, leaving 4 bases of the junction unmatched. The DNA of the CDR3 is TGTGCCAGTAGTAGGTCTAGCGGTTACAATGAGCAGTTCTTC. It translates to CASSRSSGYNEQFF.

The CDR3, as DNA: TGTGCCAGCAGTGATACCGGGACTAGCGGGGGGGCTCGTCCCTACGAGCAGTACTTC. It codes for CASSDTGTSGGARPYEQYF. This chain connects TRBV6-1 to TRBJ2-7, with 16 bases fitting TRBD2. Germline lookup yields CDR1 MNHNS and CDR2 SASEGT. This CDR3 comprises 19 residues. V was pared by 3 bases and J by 2 bases, with 10 bases of the junction left unmatched.

The chain couples TRBV30 to TRBJ2-1; 14 bases agree with TRBD2. The germline V gene encodes CDR1 GTSNPN and CDR2 SVGIG (reference sequence). CDR3 length: 16 residues. Trimming cost V 1 base and J 9 bases; bases outside gene matches: 8. This CDR3 reads CAWSGLTSGRGGEQFF. CDR3 sequence (DNA): TGTGCCTGGAGTGGCCTGACTAGCGGGAGGGGAGGTGAGCAGTTCTTC. The full variable domain, in which reference TRBV30 and TRBJ2-1 provide the parts outside the CDR3, is SQTIHQWPATLVQPVGSPLSLECTVEGTSNPNLYWYRQAAGRGLQLLFYSVGIGQISSEVPQNLSASRPQDRQFILSSKKLLLSDSGFYLCAWSGLTSGRGGEQFFGPGTRLTVL.

As to this clone: At one end, the junction sequence differs from germline, possibly due to a read error. The chain has TRBV7-2 and TRBJ2-6; TRBD2 aligns across 7 bases. The CDR3 covers 16 residues. Germline values: CDR1 SGHTA, CDR2 FQGNSA. The CDR3 here is CASSLAASSGANVLTF. Written as DNA, the CDR3 is TGTGCCAGCAGCCTAGCGGCTAGCTCTGGGGCCAACGTCCTGACTTTC.

A note on this clone: At one end, the junction sequence differs from germline, possibly due to a read error. This chain joins TRBV7-7 and TRBJ2-1, with TRBD2 identical over 7 bases. Germline CDR1 SSHAT, CDR2 FNYEAQ (reference sequence). The CDR3 length is 16 residues. The CDR3 reads CASSTGLSVNYNEQFF. The CDR3, as DNA: TGTGCTAGCAGCACGGGACTAAGTGTGAACTACAATGAGCAGTTCTTC.

The chain links TRBV28 to TRBJ2-1; 9 nucleotides align to TRBD1. V gave up 6 bases and J gave up 1 base; unmatched junction bases: 7. CDR1 MDHEN and CDR2 SYDVKM come from the germline V gene. The CDR3 has 16 residues. The chain's CDR3 is CASRILGQGSYNEQFF. DNA of the CDR3: TGTGCCAGCAGAATTTTGGGACAGGGATCCTACAATGAGCAGTTCTTC.

Concerning this clone: A junction boundary mismatches the germline segment, possibly from a read error. The J gene is TRBJ2-1, the V gene TRBV7-7, with D perhaps matching TRBD2 (6 bases). Germline CDR1 SSHAT, CDR2 FNYEAQ (reference sequence). The CDR3 extends over 15 amino acids. CDR3 in DNA: TGTGCTAGCAGCTTAGAGCGGGCCTCCTACAATGAGCAGTTCTTC. Amino acid sequence: CASSLERASYNEQFF.

The gene calls are TRBV28 and TRBJ2-7, with 11 bases aligning to TRBD1. V shed 1 base and J 3 bases; nucleotides not matched to a gene: 5. Germline CDR1 and CDR2: MDHEN and SYDVKM. CDR3 length: 16 residues. CDR3 residues: CASSLYTGTGGYEQYF. CDR3 sequence (DNA): TGTGCCAGCAGTTTATATACCGGGACAGGGGGCTACGAGCAGTACTTC.

This chain joins TRBV6-2 or TRBV6-3 and TRBJ1-5, with TRBD1 identical over 8 bases. Unmatched junction bases numbered 7, after V lost 7 bases and J lost 5 bases. Germline V gives CDR1 MNHEY, CDR2 SVGEGT. This CDR3 has 14 residues. In DNA form, the CDR3 reads TGTGCCAGCATCCCCAGGGGGCTGTATCAGCCCCAGCATTTT. Translating it yields CASIPRGLYQPQHF.

The chain recombines TRBV5-5 with TRBJ1-1; D gene unclear. Germline V lookup: CDR1 SGHKS, CDR2 YYEKEE (reference sequence). V was shortened by 1 base and J by 5 bases, with 6 bases between the two germline ends. This CDR3 spans 12 amino acids. The CDR3 nucleotides are TGTGCCAGCAGCTTGATTACAACTGAAGCTTTCTTT. It translates to CASSLITTEAFF.

A single count supports this clone. CDR3 residues: CASSVGSNTEAFF. CDR3 nucleotides: TGTGCCAGCAGCGTAGGGAGTAACACTGAAGCTTTCTTT. The chain is built from TRBV9 and TRBJ1-1; D is ambiguous. Germline CDR1 reads SGDLS; CDR2 reads YYNGEE. This CDR3 has 13 residues. The V end lost 0 bases, the J end lost 2 bases, and 5 bases lay between the germline ends. The full variable domain, in which reference TRBV9 and TRBJ1-1 provide the parts outside the CDR3, is DSGVTQTPKHLITATGQRVTLRCSPRSGDLSVYWYQQSLDQGLQFLIQYYNGEERAKGNILERFSAQQFPDLHSELNLSSLELGDSALYFCASSVGSNTEAFFGQGTRLTVV.

This sequence joins TRBV10-3 and TRBJ1-1; 11 nucleotides align to TRBD1. This CDR3 has 15 residues. V dropped 6 bases and J dropped 5; count of bases not matched to a gene: 8. The germline V gene encodes CDR1 ENHRY and CDR2 SYGVKD. The CDR3 is CAIRPGQGVLTEAFF. In DNA form, the CDR3 reads TGTGCCATCAGGCCGGGACAGGGGGTTTTAACTGAAGCTTTCTTT.

The table lists this clone with a few counts. The V call is TRBV29-1, the J call TRBJ2-7; no clear D gene. Germline V lookup: CDR1 SQVTM, CDR2 ANQGSEA. V was clipped by 5 bases and J by 1 base, with 6 bases between them. The CDR3 has 11 amino acids. CDR3 residues: CSVNLSYEQYF. The CDR3 region has the DNA TGCAGCGTTAATCTTTCCTACGAGCAGTACTTC.

This clone was recorded only once. The rearrangement uses TRBV7-2 and TRBJ2-1; 10 nucleotides match TRBD1. CDR1 and CDR2 (germline): SGHTA, FQGNSA. The J segment lost 2 bases and the V segment lost 4 bases, leaving 5 bases of the junction unmatched. The CDR3 loop spans 16 amino acids. The CDR3 is CASSSPGQGTYNEQFF. CDR3 bases: TGTGCCAGCAGCTCACCGGGACAGGGGACCTACAATGAGCAGTTCTTC.

The genes are TRBV5-1 and TRBJ2-5; 10 bases line up with TRBD1. The CDR3 has 14 amino acids. CDR1 SGHRS and CDR2 YFSETQ come from the germline V gene. V lost 4 bases to trimming and J lost 1 base; unmatched junction nucleotides: 1. CDR3 bases: TGCGCCAGCAGCCGGACAGGGGGCCAAGAGACCCAGTACTTC. Protein product: CASSRTGGQETQYF.

V and J are TRBV5-6 and TRBJ1-5, with no clear D. Germline V CDR1 and CDR2: SGHDT, YYEEEE. V was clipped by 0 bases and J by 0 bases, with 13 bases between them. The CDR3 totals 17 residues. The CDR3 DNA follows: TGTGCCAGCAGCTTGGGCCGGGGTGGATATAGCAATCAGCCCCAGCATTTT. This sequence encodes CASSLGRGGYSNQPQHF.